The present TCR beta chain was sequenced within a study of T cell responses to AZD1222 COVID-19 vaccine (dated by TCRdb to the early 2020s). Regarding the complete study: AZD1222 recipients given second doses at about 4 weeks or at about 12 weeks were pooled, since spike-specific TCR depth and breadth were not found to differ between the two schedules. TCR sequencing covered roughly 230 trial participants: 200 to 220 given two doses of AZD1222 and about 26 given two doses of MenACWY control vaccine. Trial participants were enrolled into age subgroups of 18-55, 56-69 and 70-plus years, which contained approximately 150, 28 and 58 TCR-sequenced participants, respectively. General study outcomes and caveats: Participants were mostly white British, with more females than males. The authors suggested clonal diversity may have been underestimated. The vaccine-associated CD4 TCRs covered the entire spike protein, and the dominant responses fell in regions 160-218 and 743-854. In the small 56-69-year group, the increase in depth fell short of significance, most likely because of low power. After two AZD1222 doses, spike-specific TCR breadth and depth were significantly higher than at day 0 and than in MenACWY recipients. Reportedly, close to half of the unique spike-specific TCRs recognized epitopes lying outside the regions that are mutated in the B.1.351 and B.1.1.7 variants. No day 14 peak-response samples were available, so repertoires were characterized only after the peak T cell response. Conclusions about previously exposed vaccinees are limited, since just five to seven AZD1222 recipients were seropositive for SARS-CoV-2 at baseline.

Interpreted using the paper, the time point label stands for: baseline before first vaccination. The vaccinee samples were drawn from two UK trials, COV001 and COV002, one of which was a single-blind randomized controlled phase 2/3 trial testing AZD1222 (ChAdOx1 nCoV-19) in healthy adults. For TCRbeta chain sequencing, PBMC samples from trial participants were taken at day 0 and at day 28 after the second dose. The CDR3 regions of human TCRbeta chains were subjected to immunosequencing. The authors processed their data as follows. TCRs in the repertoires were compared against a reference library of SARS-CoV-2-specific TCRs that had been generated with the MIRA antigen-specificity platform. Breadth was defined as the fraction of unique TCRs that were SARS-CoV-2-associated, and depth was defined as the fraction of total T cells that were SARS-CoV-2-associated. Using the MIRA data, each spike-specific TCR was assigned both to the spike region to which the TCR was reactive and to a CD4 or CD8 class. Log10-transformed breadth and depth values were compared by one-way ANOVA with Sidak's multiple comparisons tests. TCRdb took this table from immuneACCESS and kept in-frame rearrangements with V and J called. Such tables lack part of the clones; where checked against another copy, unresolved V genes explain under half of the gap, and the rest is unexplained. That table furnishes V, J and clone size, whereas the DNA furnished D and trimming. The sample table holds 150,000 to 200,000 clones, of which around 92% were seen once. Of the sample, about 10% falls within the top ten clones.

According to the germline V gene, CDR1 reads SGHTA and CDR2 reads FQGNSA. Germline trimming amounts to 6 bases on V and 0 bases on J, with 1 as the count of junction bases outside the gene matches. CDR3 length: 13 amino acids, cysteine to phenylalanine. Only CDR3 DNA is held: 39 bases, read in frame from base 1. With regard to this clone: The antigen it recognizes is unknown. It has no much larger one-base neighbor in the sample; base qualities were not kept.

The sequence derives from an adult in good health. The chain is made from TRBV7-2 and TRBJ2-5; 7 middle bases align to TRBD1. The sample here was peripheral blood, taken on day 0 of AZD1222 vaccination. The nucleotide sequence is TGTGCCAGCAGTGGGACAGACCAAGAGACCCAGTACTTC. The resulting protein is CASSGTDQETQYF.